The present entry profiles one T cell receptor (beta chain) with its context. Generated by immunoSEQ multiplex PCR, the TCRdb table keeps only in-frame clones and is missing some. Among around 350,000 clones, more than 80% were seen once, and the ten largest hold roughly 0.75%. This specimen belongs to a study of cytomegalovirus exposure and HLA in healthy donors. The germline V gene has CDR1 ENHRY and CDR2 SYGVKD. The CDR3 is 16 residues long. V lost 0 bases, J lost 4 bases, and 13 bases lay in between. The genes are TRBV10-3 and TRBJ1-5; D gene ambiguous. This TCR was recovered from a woman aged 18-29 years in good health and CMV-seronegative. The sample taken for sequencing was PBMCs. The CDR3 coding sequence is TGTGCCATCAGTGAGTCCGCCGGGGTTGGGAATCAGCCCCAGCATTTT. Translating gives CAISESAGVGNQPQHF.